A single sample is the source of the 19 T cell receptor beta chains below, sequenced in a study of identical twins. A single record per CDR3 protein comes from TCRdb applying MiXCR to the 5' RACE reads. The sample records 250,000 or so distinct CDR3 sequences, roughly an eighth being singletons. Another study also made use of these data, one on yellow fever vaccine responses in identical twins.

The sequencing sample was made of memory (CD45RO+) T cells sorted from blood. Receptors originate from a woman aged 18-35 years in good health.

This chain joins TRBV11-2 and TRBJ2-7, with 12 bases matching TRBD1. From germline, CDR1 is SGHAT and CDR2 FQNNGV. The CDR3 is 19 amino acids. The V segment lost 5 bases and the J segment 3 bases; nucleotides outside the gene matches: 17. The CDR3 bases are TGTGCCAGCAGCCAGACGCCGCGGGACAGGGGGCGAAAGTACTACGAGCAGTACTTC. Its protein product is CASSQTPRDRGRKYYEQYF.

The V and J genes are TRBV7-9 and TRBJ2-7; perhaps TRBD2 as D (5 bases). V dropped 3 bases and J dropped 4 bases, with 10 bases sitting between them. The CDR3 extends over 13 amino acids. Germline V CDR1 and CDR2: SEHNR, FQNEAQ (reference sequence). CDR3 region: CASSLISDYEQYF. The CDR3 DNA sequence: TGTGCCAGCAGCTTGATTAGCGATTACGAGCAGTACTTC.

The CDR3 region has the DNA TGTGCCAGCAGCCCTTTGGGGGGCGCCGGCTACAATGAGCAGTTCTTC. This codes for CASSPLGGAGYNEQFF. J is TRBJ2-1 and V is TRBV11-3; D assignment may be TRBD1 or TRBD2 (6 bases each). Germline loops: CDR1 SGHNT, CDR2 YENEEA. There are 16 residues in the CDR3. Deletions cut 5 bases from V and 3 bases from J, with 17 bases between.

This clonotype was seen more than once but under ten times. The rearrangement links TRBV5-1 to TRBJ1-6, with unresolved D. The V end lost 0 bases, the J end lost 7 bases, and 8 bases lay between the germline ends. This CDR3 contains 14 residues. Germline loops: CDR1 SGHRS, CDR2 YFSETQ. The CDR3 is CASSLDSFNSPLHF. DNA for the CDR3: TGCGCCAGCAGCTTGGACAGTTTCAATTCACCCCTCCACTTT.

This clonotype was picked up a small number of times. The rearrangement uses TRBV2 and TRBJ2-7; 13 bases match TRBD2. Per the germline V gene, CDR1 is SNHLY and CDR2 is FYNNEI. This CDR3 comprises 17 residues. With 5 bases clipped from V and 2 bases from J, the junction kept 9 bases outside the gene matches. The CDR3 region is CASSSPGTSGEAYEQYF. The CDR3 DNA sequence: TGTGCCAGCAGTTCCCCCGGGACTAGCGGGGAGGCCTACGAGCAGTACTTC. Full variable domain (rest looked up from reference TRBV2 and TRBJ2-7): EPEVTQTPSHQVTQMGQEVILRCVPISNHLYFYWYRQILGQKVEFLVSFYNNEISEKSEIFDDQFSVERPDGSNFTLKIRSTKLEDSAMYFCASSSPGTSGEAYEQYFGPGTRLTVT.

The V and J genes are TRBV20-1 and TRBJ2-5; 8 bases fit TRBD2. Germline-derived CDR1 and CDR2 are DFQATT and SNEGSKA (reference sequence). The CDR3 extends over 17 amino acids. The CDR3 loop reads CIQRGVQAGAQEETQYF. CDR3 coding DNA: TGCATCCAAAGGGGGGTCCAAGCGGGGGCCCAGGAAGAGACCCAGTACTTC.

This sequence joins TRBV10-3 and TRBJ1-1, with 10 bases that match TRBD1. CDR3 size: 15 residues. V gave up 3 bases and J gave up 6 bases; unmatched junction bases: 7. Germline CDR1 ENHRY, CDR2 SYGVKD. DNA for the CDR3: TGTGCCATCAGTGAACCGGGACAGGGGACCGCTGAAGCTTTCTTT. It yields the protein CAISEPGQGTAEAFF.

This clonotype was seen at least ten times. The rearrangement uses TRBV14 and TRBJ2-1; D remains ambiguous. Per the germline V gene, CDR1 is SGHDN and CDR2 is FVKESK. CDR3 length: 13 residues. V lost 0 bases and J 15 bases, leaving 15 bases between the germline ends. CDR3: CASSQDLNSAGFF. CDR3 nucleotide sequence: TGTGCCAGCAGCCAAGATCTAAATTCGGCCGGGTTCTTC. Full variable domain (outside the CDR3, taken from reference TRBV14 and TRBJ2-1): EAGVTQFPSHSVIEKGQTVTLRCDPISGHDNLYWYRRVMGKEIKFLLHFVKESKQDESGMPNNRFLAERTGGTYSTLKVQPAELEDSGVYFCASSQDLNSAGFFGPGTRLTVL.

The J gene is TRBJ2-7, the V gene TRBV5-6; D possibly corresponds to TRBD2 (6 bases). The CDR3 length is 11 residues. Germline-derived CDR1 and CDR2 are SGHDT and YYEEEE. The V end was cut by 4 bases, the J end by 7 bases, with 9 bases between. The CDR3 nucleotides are TGTGCCAGCAGCCGTGGAGGGGAGCAGTACTTC. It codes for CASSRGGEQYF.

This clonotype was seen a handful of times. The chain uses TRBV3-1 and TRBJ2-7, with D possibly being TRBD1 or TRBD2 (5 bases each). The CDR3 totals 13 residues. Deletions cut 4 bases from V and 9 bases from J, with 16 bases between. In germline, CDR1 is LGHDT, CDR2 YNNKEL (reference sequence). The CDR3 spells CASSPRDPSVQYF. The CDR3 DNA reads TGTGCCAGCAGCCCCAGGGACCCCTCGGTGCAGTACTTC.

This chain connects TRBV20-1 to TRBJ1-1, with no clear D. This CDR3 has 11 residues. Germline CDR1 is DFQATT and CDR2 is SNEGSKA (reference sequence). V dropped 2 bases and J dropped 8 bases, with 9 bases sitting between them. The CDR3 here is CSARQDGEAFF. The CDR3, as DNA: TGCAGTGCTAGACAGGATGGGGAAGCTTTCTTT.

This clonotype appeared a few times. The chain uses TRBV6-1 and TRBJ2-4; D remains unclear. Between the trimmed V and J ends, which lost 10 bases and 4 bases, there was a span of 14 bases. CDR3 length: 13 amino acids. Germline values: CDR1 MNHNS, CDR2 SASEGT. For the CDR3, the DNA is TGTGCCACCGGCCTTGGGCCAAAAAACATTCAGTACTTC. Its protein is CATGLGPKNIQYF.

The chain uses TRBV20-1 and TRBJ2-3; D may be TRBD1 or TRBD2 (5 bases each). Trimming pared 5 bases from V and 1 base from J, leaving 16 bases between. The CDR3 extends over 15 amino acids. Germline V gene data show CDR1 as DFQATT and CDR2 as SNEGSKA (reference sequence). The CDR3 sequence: CSAGPGAYRTDTQYF. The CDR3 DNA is TGCAGTGCTGGTCCCGGGGCCTATCGCACAGATACGCAGTATTTT.

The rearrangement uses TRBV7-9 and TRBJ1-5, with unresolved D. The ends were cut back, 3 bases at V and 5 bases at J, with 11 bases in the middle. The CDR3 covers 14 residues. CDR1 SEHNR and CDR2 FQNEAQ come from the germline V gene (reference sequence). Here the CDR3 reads CASSFWGADQPQHF. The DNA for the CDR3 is TGTGCCAGCAGCTTTTGGGGAGCCGATCAGCCCCAGCATTTT. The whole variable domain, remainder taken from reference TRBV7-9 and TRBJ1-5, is DTGVSQNPRHKITKRGQNVTFRCDPISEHNRLYWYRQTLGQGPEFLTYFQNEAQLEKSRLLSDRFSAERPKGSFSTLEIQRTEQGDSAMYLCASSFWGADQPQHFGDGTRLSIL.

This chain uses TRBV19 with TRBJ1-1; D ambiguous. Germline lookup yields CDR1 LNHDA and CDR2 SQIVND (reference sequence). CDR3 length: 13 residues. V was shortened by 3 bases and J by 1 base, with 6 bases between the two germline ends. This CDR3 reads CASSIFGNTEAFF. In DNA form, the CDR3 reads TGTGCCAGTAGTATTTTTGGGAACACTGAAGCTTTCTTT.

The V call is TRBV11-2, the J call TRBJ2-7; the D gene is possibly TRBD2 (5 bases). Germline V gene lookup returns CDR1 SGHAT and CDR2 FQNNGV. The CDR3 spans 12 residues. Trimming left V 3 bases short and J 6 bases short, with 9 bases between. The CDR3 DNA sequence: TGTGCCAGCAGCTTGGGGAGCGTCGAGCAGTACTTC. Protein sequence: CASSLGSVEQYF.

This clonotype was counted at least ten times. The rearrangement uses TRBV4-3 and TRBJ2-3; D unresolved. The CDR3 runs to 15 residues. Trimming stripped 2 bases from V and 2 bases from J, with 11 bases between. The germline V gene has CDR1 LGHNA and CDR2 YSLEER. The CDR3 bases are TGCGCCAGCAGCCAACGCGATGGACCCACAGATACGCAGTATTTT. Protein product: CASSQRDGPTDTQYF.

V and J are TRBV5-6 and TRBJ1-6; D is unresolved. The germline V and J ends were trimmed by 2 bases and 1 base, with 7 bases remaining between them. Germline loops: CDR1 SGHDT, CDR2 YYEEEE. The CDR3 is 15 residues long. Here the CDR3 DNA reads TGTGCCAGCAGCTTAGAACGTTCCTATAATTCACCCCTCCACTTT. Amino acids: CASSLERSYNSPLHF.

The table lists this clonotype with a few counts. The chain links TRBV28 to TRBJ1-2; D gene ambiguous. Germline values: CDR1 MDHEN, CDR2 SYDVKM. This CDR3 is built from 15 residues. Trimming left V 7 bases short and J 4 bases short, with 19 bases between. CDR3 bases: TGTGCCAGCACGTCTTTCCTCAGATCGACCTATGGCTACACCTTC. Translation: CASTSFLRSTYGYTF.